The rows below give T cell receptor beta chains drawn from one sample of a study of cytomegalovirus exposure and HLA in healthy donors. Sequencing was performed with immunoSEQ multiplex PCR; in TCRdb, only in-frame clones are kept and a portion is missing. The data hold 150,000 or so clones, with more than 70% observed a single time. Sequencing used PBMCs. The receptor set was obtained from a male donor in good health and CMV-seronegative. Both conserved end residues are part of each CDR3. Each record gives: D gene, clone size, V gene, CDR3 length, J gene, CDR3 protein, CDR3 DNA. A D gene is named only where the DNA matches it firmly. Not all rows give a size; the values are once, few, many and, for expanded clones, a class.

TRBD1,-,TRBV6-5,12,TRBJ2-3,CASSGATGTQYF,TGTGCCAGCAGTGGAGCGACAGGGACGCAGTATTTT
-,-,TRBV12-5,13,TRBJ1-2,CASAGSLFYGYTF,TGTGCTAGTGCGGGGTCCTTATTCTATGGCTACACCTTC
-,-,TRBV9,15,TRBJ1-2,CASSPEGGGNYGYTF,TGTGCCAGCAGCCCCGAGGGTGGAGGGAACTATGGCTACACCTTC
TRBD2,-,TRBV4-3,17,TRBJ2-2,CASSQVTGAGGTGELFF,TGCGCCAGCAGCCAAGTGACGGGGGCGGGAGGCACCGGGGAGCTGTTTTTT
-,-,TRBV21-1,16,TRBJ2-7,CASSKVRGTGSYEQYF,TGTGCCAGCAGCAAAGTTAGGGGCACTGGCTCCTACGAGCAGTACTTC
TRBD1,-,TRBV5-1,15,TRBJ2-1,CASSLETGGWNEQFF,TGCGCCAGCAGCTTGGAGACAGGGGGCTGGAATGAGCAGTTCTTC
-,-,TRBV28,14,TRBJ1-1,CASSRRGGPTEAFF,TGTGCCAGCAGCCGGCGGGGGGGCCCCACTGAAGCTTTCTTT
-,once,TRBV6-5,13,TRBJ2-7,CASSYSQGYEQYF,TGTGCCAGCAGTTACTCCCAGGGATACGAGCAGTACTTC
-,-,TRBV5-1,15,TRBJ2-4,CASSLGDGSKNIQYF,TGCGCCAGCAGCTTGGGTGACGGGTCCAAAAACATTCAGTACTTC
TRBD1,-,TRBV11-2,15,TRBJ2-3,CASSSKTGGPDTQYF,TGTGCCAGCAGCTCAAAGACAGGGGGTCCAGATACGCAGTATTTT
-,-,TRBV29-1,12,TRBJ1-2,CSVGPPGAGYTF,TGCAGCGTTGGCCCCCCAGGGGCTGGCTACACCTTC
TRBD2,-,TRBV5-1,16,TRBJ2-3,CASSLVPGLSSDTQYF,TGCGCCAGCAGCTTGGTTCCGGGACTATCTTCAGATACGCAGTATTTT
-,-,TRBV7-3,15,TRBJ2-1,CASSSGQGSSNEQFF,TGTGCCAGCAGCTCCGGTCAGGGGAGCTCCAATGAGCAGTTCTTC
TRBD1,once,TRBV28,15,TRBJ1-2,CASRPGTGEGYGYTF,TGTGCCAGCAGACCCGGGACAGGGGAGGGCTATGGCTACACCTTC
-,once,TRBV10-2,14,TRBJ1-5,CASREGAGNQPQHF,TGCGCCAGCAGGGAAGGGGCTGGCAATCAGCCCCAGCATTTT
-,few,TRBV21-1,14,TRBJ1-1,CASSNWERNTEAFF,TGTGCCAGCAGCAATTGGGAGCGGAACACTGAAGCTTTCTTT
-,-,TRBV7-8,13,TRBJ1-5,CASSQGRTQPQHF,TGTGCCAGCAGCCAGGGCCGCACACAGCCCCAGCATTTT
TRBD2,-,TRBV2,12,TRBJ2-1,CASSGLAERQFF,TGTGCCAGCAGCGGACTAGCGGAGAGGCAGTTCTTC
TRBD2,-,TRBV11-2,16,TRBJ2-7,CASSIEPNGGVGEQYF,TGTGCCAGCAGCATCGAACCCAACGGGGGGGTCGGCGAGCAGTACTTC
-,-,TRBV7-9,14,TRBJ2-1,CASSSRGALDEQFF,TGTGCCAGCAGCTCACGGGGGGCGCTCGATGAGCAGTTCTTC
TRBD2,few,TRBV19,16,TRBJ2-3,CASSLGTSGSLNTQYF,TGTGCCAGTAGTCTCGGGACTAGCGGGAGTCTAAATACGCAGTATTTT
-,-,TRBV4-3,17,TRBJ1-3,CASSQGNSAGGLNTIYF,TGCGCCAGCAGCCAAGGGAATTCGGCGGGCGGGCTCAACACCATATATTTT
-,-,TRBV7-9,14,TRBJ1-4,CASQMHEVDEKLFF,TGTGCCAGCCAAATGCATGAGGTTGATGAAAAACTGTTTTTT
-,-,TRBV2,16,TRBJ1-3,CASNTAQGVKGNTIYF,TGTGCCAGCAACACCGCCCAAGGGGTAAAAGGAAACACCATATATTTT
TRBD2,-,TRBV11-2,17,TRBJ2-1,CASSPRVGTRGYNEQFF,TGTGCCAGCAGCCCCAGGGTGGGTACGCGGGGGTACAATGAGCAGTTCTTC
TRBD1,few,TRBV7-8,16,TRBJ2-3,CASSWDRMGSTDTQYF,TGTGCCAGCAGCTGGGACAGGATGGGTAGCACAGATACGCAGTATTTT
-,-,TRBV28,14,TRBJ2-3,CASSFGGTPDTQYF,TGTGCCAGCAGTTTTGGAGGGACTCCAGATACGCAGTATTTT
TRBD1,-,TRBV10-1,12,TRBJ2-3,CASSTGADTQYF,TGCGCCAGCAGCACAGGGGCAGATACGCAGTATTTT
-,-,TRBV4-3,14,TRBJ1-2,CASSQDRGGYGYTF,TGCGCCAGCAGCCAAGATAGAGGCGGCTATGGCTACACCTTC
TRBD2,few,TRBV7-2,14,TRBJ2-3,CASGRDGSTDTQYF,TGTGCCAGCGGGAGGGACGGCAGCACAGATACGCAGTATTTT
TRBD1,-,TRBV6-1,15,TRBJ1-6,CASSALTGFGSPLHF,TGTGCTAGCAGTGCCCTGACAGGGTTTGGTTCACCCCTCCACTTT
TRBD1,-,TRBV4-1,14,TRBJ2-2,CASSGYRGTGELFF,TGCGCCAGCAGCGGCTACAGGGGAACCGGGGAGCTGTTTTTT
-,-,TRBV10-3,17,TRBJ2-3,CAIRRDRPSASTDTQYF,TGTGCCATCAGACGAGACAGGCCAAGTGCTAGCACAGATACGCAGTATTTT
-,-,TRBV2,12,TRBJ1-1,CASKFQEGEAFF,TGTGCCAGCAAATTCCAGGAAGGTGAAGCTTTCTTT
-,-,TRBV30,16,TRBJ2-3,CAWMIPRGWGTDTQYF,TGTGCCTGGATGATACCGAGGGGGTGGGGTACAGATACGCAGTATTTT
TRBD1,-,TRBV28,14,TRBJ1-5,CASQGGGSNQPQHF,TGTGCCAGCCAAGGGGGCGGAAGCAATCAGCCCCAGCATTTT
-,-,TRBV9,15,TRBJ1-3,CASSLRGRAGNTIYF,TGTGCCAGCAGCCTACGTGGCAGGGCAGGAAACACCATATATTTT
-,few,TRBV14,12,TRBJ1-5,CASSQGGQPQHF,TGTGCCAGCAGCCAAGGAGGTCAGCCCCAGCATTTT
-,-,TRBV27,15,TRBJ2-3,CASSLYESHTDTQYF,TGTGCCAGCAGTTTATACGAGAGTCACACAGATACGCAGTATTTT
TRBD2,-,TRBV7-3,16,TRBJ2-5,CASSLGPTSGDETQYF,TGTGCCAGCAGCTTAGGCCCCACTAGCGGGGATGAGACCCAGTACTTC
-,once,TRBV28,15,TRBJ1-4,CASSSPRAGFEKLFF,TGTGCCAGCAGCTCCCCCAGGGCTGGGTTTGAAAAACTGTTTTTT
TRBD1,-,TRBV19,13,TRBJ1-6,CASSGQGNSPLHF,TGTGCCAGTAGCGGACAGGGTAATTCACCCCTCCACTTT
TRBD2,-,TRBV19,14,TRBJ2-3,CASSIVLAGDTQYF,TGTGCCAGTAGTATAGTACTAGCGGGAGATACGCAGTATTTT
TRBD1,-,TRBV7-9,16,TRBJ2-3,CASSAQTGGPTDTQYF,TGTGCCAGCAGCGCCCAGACAGGGGGCCCCACAGATACGCAGTATTTT
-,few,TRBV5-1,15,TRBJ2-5,CASSLDPGLLETQYF,TGCGCCAGCAGCTTGGATCCAGGGTTATTGGAGACCCAGTACTTC
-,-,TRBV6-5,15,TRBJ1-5,CASSYSGASNQPQHF,TGTGCCAGCAGTTACTCGGGGGCGAGCAATCAGCCCCAGCATTTT
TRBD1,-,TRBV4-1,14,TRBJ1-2,CASSLQGVNYGYTF,TGCGCCAGCAGCCTACAGGGGGTCAACTATGGCTACACCTTC